This record looks at one T cell receptor (beta chain) sequence and its context. Its specificity is not known. Germline values: CDR1 SGHRS, CDR2 YFSETQ. The CDR3 contains 16 residues. V dropped 3 bases and J dropped 4; count of bases not matched to a gene: 8. The data were taken from a study of PD-1 blockade in classical Hodgkin lymphoma. Whole-study findings and limits: Reasons behind the repertoire differences stay unclear, perhaps disease activity or earlier therapy. For complete responders, baseline diversity was comparable to that of newly diagnosed patients.

Sequencing used immunoSEQ multiplex PCR; TCRdb keeps in-frame clones, though not all of them. The top ten clones hold 20% to 25% of a sample with some 46,000 clones, 60% to 85% of them seen once. Every single patient, without exception, relapsed after autologous stem cell transplantation, and brentuximab vedotin exposure varied. This receptor was taken from a human donor with classical Hodgkin lymphoma. The chain has TRBV5-1 and TRBJ2-7, with TRBD1 identical over 12 bases. The sequenced sample was peripheral blood mononuclear cells (PBMCs), obtained before the second cycle of nivolumab. This CDR3 is CASSYERDRGLYEQYF. CDR3 nucleotides: TGCGCCAGCAGCTATGAACGGGACAGGGGGCTATACGAGCAGTACTTC.